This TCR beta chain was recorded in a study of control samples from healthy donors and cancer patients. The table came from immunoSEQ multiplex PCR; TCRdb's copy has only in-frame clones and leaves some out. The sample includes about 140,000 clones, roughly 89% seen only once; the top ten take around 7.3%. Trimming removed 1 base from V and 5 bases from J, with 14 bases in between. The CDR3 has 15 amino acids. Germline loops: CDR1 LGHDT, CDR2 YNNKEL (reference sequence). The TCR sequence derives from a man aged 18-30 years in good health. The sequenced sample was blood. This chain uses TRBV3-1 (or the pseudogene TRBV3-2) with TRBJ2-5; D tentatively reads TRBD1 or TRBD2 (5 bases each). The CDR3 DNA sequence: TGTGCCAGCAGCCAAGCGGGACCCACCCTCGAGACCCAGTACTTC. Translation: CASSQAGPTLETQYF.